Listed below are T cell receptor beta chains from one sample, sequenced in a study of blood T cell repertoires in COVID-19. Profiled with immunoSEQ multiplex PCR; TCRdb holds only in-frame clones, not every one. The sample shows approximately 150,000 clones, approximately 88% of them seen only once. Sample: peripheral blood. The origin of the receptors is a human donor in a cohort sampled during active COVID-19. Both conserved end residues are part of each CDR3. The D gene is left open where the match is weak. Expanded clones are given a class, and other clones once, few, many or no size at all.

. TRBJ1-5 . TRBV7-9 TGTGCCAGCAGCCCCCCCGGGCAGGGTGATCAGCCCCAGCATTTT CASSPPGQGDQPQHF
once TRBJ1-2 . TRBV27 TGTGCCAGCAGTTTATTTCAGGGGAGTAACTATGGCTACACCTTC CASSLFQGSNYGYTF
. TRBJ1-1 . TRBV12-5 TGTGCTAGTGGTCCCTCCTCGGGGAACACTGAAGCTTTCTTT CASGPSSGNTEAFF
. TRBJ1-3 TRBD1 TRBV7-9 TGTGCCAGCAGCTTCGGACAGGGGACTGGAAACACCATATATTTT CASSFGQGTGNTIYF
. TRBJ2-3 . TRBV6-1 TGTGCCAGCAGTGAACAGACAGATACGCAGTATTTT CASSEQTDTQYF
. TRBJ2-5 TRBD1 TRBV7-2 TGTGCCAGCAGAACCGATAAGGACAGGGAAGAGACCCAGTACTTC CASRTDKDREETQYF
. TRBJ2-5 . TRBV28 TGTGCCAGCAGTCCCAACCCGGGACAATCAAACCAAGAGACCCAGTACTTC CASSPNPGQSNQETQYF
. TRBJ2-3 . TRBV28 TGTGCCAGCAGCGCAACAGGGACCCTTCTGTATTTT CASSATGTLLYF
. TRBJ2-7 . TRBV7-9 TGTGCCAGCAGCTCTTTACAACGATACGAGCAGTACTTC CASSSLQRYEQYF
. TRBJ2-5 . TRBV7-2 TGTGCCAGCAGCTTCGACCGCGGGCTCCAAGAGACCCAGTACTTC CASSFDRGLQETQYF
. TRBJ1-1 . TRBV27 TGTGCCAGCAGTTTCTGGACAGCTCGGAACACTGAAGCTTTCTTT CASSFWTARNTEAFF
few TRBJ2-7 TRBD2 TRBV7-9 TGTGCCAGCAGCCTAGCCTGGGGGGGTGCCTCCTACGAGCAGTACTTC CASSLAWGGASYEQYF
. TRBJ1-2 TRBD1 TRBV6-5 TGTGCCAGCAGTTACGGGACAGGGCCTGGAGAGGGTGGCTACACCTTC CASSYGTGPGEGGYTF
once TRBJ1-2 . TRBV3-1/TRBV3-2 TGTGCCAGCAGCCAAGCCGACAGTAGGTTCTATGGCTACACCTTC CASSQADSRFYGYTF
once TRBJ1-1 . TRBV7-9 TGTGCCAGCAGCTCCGGGACACGTACAATGAACACTGAAGCTTTCTTT CASSSGTRTMNTEAFF
. TRBJ2-1 TRBD1 TRBV7-9 TGTGCCAGCGGATATTGGGGACAGGGTGTGGATGAGCAGTTCTTC CASGYWGQGVDEQFF
. TRBJ2-3 . TRBV27 TGTGCCAGCAGTTTAGTCGCGGCGGCCACTAGCACAGATACGCAGTATTTT CASSLVAAATSTDTQYF
. TRBJ1-3 . TRBV18 TGTGCCAGCTCTCAACAGGGCTCTGGAAACACCATATATTTT CASSQQGSGNTIYF
. TRBJ2-1 TRBD1 TRBV5-1 TGCGCCAGCAGCAAGGACAGGTCGTTTTCCGGCAATGAGCAGTTCTTC CASSKDRSFSGNEQFF
. TRBJ2-5 TRBD2 TRBV14 TGTGCCAGCAGCCAGCTAGCGGGAGGGTCGGAGACCCAGTACTTC CASSQLAGGSETQYF
. TRBJ1-2 . TRBV20-1 TGCAGTGCTTACAACAGGGCCGGCTACACCTTC CSAYNRAGYTF
. TRBJ2-7 . TRBV28 TGTGCCAGCAGTGCGCCTAGCTCCTACGAGCAGTACTTC CASSAPSSYEQYF